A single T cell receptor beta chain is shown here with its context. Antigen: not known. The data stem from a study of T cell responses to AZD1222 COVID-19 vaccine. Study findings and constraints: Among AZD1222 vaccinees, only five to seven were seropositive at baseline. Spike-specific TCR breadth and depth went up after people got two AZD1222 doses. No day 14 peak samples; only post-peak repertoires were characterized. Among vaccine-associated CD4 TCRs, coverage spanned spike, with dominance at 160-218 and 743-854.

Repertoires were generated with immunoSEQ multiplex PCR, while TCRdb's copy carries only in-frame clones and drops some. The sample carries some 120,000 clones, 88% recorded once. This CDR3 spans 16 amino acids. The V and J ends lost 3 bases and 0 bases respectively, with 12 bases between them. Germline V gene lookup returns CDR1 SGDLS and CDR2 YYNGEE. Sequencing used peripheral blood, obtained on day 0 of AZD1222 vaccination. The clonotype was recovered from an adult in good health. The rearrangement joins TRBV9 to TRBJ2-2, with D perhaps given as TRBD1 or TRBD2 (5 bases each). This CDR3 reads CASSAWGSPNTGELFF. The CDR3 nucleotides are TGTGCCAGCAGCGCCTGGGGGAGTCCGAACACCGGGGAGCTGTTTTTT.